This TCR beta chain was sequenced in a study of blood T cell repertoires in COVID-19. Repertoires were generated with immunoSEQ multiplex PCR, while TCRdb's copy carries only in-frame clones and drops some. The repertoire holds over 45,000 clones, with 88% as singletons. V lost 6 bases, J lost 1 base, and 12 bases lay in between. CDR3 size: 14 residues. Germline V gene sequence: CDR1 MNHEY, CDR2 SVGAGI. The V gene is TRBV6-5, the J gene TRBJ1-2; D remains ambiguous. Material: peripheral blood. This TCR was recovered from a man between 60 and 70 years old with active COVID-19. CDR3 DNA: TGTGCCAGCAGAACCGCGTTTCGTAACTATGGCTACACCTTC. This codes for CASRTAFRNYGYTF.